Sequencing of this TCR beta chain was carried out in a study of blood T cell repertoires in COVID-19. Study details: Both acute and convalescent COVID-19 samples were obtained from the United States, Italy and Spain.

V shed 0 bases and J 5 bases; nucleotides not matched to a gene: 10. This CDR3 has 17 residues. Looked up from germline, CDR1 is MGHRA and CDR2 is YSYEKL. Here immunoSEQ multiplex PCR was the method, and the copy in TCRdb shows in-frame clones only, minus some. Among roughly 120,000 clones listed, about 88% were seen once. The sequenced material came from peripheral blood. The chain employs TRBV4-1 and TRBJ2-5; 9 nucleotides align to TRBD2. The TCR sequence derives from a man aged 50-60 years with active COVID-19. CDR3 in amino acids: CASSQDRGRGGQETQYF. The DNA of the CDR3 is TGCGCCAGCAGCCAAGATCGAGGGCGGGGGGGCCAGGAGACCCAGTACTTC.